The TCR beta chain described here comes from a study of T cells after yellow fever vaccination. CDR3 length: 15 amino acids. Germline V gives CDR1 SGHRS, CDR2 YFSETQ. The ends were cut back, 0 bases at V and 4 bases at J, with 11 bases in the middle. TCRdb re-analysed the 5' RACE reads in MiXCR, keeping a single row per CDR3 protein. The top ten clones hold about 25% of a sample with roughly 310,000 distinct CDR3 sequences, approximately 3.8% of them seen once. This clonotype was observed many times. The TCR sequence derives from a man aged 18 to 30 who received the YFV17D yellow fever vaccine. The sequenced sample was PBMCs, obtained on the day of the yellow fever booster vaccination. This sequence joins TRBV5-1 and TRBJ2-1, with D unclear. CDR3 amino acids: CASSLVAGAYNEQFF. CDR3 bases: TGCGCCAGCAGCTTGGTGGCAGGAGCATACAATGAGCAGTTCTTC.